Given below is one T cell receptor (beta chain) in context. V shed 7 bases and J 6 bases; nucleotides not matched to a gene: 5. The V gene's germline CDR1 is SNHLY and CDR2 FYNNEI. The CDR3 extends over 14 amino acids. Sequenced by immunoSEQ multiplex PCR; TCRdb stores in-frame clones only, minus some. The data contain approximately 71,000 clones, about nine tenths of them singletons. This specimen belongs to a study of T cell changes during pregnancy in multiple sclerosis. This chain links TRBV2 with TRBJ2-1, with 11 positions matching TRBD2. The receptor's source is a female donor with multiple sclerosis, enrolled in a pregnancy study. The source material was peripheral blood, sampled in the second trimester of pregnancy. The CDR3 bases are TGTGCCAGCAACACCGGGACTAGCGGCAATGAGCAGTTCTTC. Its protein is CASNTGTSGNEQFF.